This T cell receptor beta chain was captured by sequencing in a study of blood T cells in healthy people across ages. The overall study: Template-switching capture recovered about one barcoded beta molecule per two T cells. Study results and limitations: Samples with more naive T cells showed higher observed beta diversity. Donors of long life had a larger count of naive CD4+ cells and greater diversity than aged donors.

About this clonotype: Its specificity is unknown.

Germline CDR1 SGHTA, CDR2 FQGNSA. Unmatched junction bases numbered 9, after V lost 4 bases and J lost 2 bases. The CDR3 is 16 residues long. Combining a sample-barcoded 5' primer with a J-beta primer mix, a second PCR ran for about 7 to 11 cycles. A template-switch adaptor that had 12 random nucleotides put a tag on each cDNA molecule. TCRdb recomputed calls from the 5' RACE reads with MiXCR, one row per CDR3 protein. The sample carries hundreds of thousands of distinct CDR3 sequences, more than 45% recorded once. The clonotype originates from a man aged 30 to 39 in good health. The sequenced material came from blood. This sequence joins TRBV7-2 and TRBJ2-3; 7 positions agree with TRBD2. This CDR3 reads CASSWRLAYSTDTQYF. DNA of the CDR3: TGTGCCAGCAGCTGGAGACTAGCCTACTCCACAGATACGCAGTATTTT.